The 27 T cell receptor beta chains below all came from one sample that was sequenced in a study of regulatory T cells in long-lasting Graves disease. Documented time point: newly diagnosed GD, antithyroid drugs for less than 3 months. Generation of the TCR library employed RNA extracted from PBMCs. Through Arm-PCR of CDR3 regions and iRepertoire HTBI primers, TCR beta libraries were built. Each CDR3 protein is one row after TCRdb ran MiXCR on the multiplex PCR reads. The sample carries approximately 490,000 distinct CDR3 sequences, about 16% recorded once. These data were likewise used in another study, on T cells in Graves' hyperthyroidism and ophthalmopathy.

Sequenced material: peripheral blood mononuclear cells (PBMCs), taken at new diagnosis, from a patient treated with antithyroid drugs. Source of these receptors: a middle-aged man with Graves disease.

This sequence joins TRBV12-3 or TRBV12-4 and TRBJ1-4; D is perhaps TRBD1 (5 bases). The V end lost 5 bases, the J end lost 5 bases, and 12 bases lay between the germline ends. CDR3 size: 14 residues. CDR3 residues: CASSPEGPNEKLFF. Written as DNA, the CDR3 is TGTGCCAGCAGTCCCGAGGGGCCCAATGAAAAACTGTTTTTT.

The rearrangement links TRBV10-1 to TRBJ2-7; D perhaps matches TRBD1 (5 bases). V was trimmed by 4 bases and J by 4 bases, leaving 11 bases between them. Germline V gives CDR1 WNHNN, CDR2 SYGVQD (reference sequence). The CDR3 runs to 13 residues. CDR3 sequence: CASSGQGLYEQYF. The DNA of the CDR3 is TGCGCCAGCAGTGGTCAGGGATTGTACGAGCAGTACTTC.

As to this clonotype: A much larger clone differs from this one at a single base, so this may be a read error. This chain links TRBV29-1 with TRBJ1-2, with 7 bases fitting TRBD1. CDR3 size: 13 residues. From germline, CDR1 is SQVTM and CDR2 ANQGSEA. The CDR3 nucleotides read TGCAGCGTCGCCCCTGGACAGGCGCGGGGCTGCACCTTC. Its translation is CSVAPGQARGCTF.

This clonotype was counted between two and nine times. The CDR3 nucleotides are TGTGCCAGCAGTTTAGCCGTCTCTGGAAACACCATATATTTT. Protein product: CASSLAVSGNTIYF. This chain connects TRBV12-3 or TRBV12-4 to TRBJ1-3; D gene uncertain. V was trimmed by 0 bases and J by 0 bases, leaving 3 bases between them. The CDR3 is 14 amino acids.

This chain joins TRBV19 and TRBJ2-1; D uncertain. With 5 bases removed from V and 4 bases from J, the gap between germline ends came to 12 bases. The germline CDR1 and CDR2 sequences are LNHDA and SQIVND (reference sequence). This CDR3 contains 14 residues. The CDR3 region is CASSASGDYNEQFF. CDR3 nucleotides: TGTGCCAGTAGTGCTTCCGGCGATTACAATGAGCAGTTCTTC.

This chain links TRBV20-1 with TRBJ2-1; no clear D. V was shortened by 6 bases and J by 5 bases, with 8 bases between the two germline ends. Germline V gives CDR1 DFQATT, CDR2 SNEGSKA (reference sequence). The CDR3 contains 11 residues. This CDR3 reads CSASNNNEQFF. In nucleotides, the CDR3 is TGCAGTGCCTCTAATAACAATGAGCAGTTCTTC.

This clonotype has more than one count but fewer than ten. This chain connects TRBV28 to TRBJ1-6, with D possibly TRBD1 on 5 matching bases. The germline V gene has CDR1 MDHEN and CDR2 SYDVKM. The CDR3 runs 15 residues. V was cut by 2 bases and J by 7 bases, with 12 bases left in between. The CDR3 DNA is TGTGCCAGCAGTTTACGGGGACCGAACAATTCACCCCTCCACTTT. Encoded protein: CASSLRGPNNSPLHF.

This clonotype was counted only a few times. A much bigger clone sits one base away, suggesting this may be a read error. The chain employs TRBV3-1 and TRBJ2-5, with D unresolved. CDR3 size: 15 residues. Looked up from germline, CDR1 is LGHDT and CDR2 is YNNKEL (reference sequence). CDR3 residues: CAGSQDSAPLETQYF. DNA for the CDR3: TGTGCCGGCAGCCAAGACTCAGCCCCTTTGGAGACCCAGTACTTC.

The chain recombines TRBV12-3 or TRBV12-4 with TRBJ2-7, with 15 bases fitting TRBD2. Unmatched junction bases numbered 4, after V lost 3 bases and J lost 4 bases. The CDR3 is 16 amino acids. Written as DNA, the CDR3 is TGTGCCAGCAGTTTCGGGACTAGCGGGAGGAGATACGAGCAGTACTTC. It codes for CASSFGTSGRRYEQYF.

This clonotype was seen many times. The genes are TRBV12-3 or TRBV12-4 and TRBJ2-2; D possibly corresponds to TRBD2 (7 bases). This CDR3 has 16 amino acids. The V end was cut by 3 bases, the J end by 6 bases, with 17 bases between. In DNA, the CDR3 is TGTGCCAGCAGTTTTACGGGGGGCGGTTGGTCCGGGGAGCTGTTTTTT. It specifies CASSFTGGGWSGELFF.

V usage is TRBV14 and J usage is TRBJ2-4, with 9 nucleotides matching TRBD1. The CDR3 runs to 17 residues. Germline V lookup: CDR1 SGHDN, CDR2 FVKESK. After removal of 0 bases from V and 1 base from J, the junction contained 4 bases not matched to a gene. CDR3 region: CASSQDGTGRAKNIQYF. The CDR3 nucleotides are TGTGCCAGCAGCCAAGATGGGACAGGGAGGGCCAAAAACATTCAGTACTTC.

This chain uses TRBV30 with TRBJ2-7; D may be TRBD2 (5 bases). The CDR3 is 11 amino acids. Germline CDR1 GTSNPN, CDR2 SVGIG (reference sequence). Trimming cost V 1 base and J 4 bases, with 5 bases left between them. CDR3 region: CAWSGEYEQYF. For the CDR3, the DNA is TGTGCCTGGAGTGGGGAGTACGAGCAGTACTTC.

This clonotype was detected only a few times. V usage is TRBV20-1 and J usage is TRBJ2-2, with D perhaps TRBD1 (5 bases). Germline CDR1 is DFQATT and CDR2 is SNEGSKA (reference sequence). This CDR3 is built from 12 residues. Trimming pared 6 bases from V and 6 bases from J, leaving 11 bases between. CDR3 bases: TGCAGTGCCGTGGCAGGGCCCGGGGAGCTGTTTTTT. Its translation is CSAVAGPGELFF.

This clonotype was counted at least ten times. CDR3 DNA: TGCGCCAGCAGCCCTGGACGGGGGTCAGGCAATGAGCAGTTCTTC. Translated, it gives CASSPGRGSGNEQFF. The chain combines TRBV5-1 with TRBJ2-1; a possible D gene is TRBD2 (6 bases). The V end was cut by 4 bases, the J end by 6 bases, with 17 bases between. Germline CDR1 SGHRS, CDR2 YFSETQ. CDR3 size: 15 residues.

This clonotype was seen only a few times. The CDR3: CAISDQPAHGYTF. CDR3 nucleotide sequence: TGTGCCATCAGTGATCAGCCCGCACATGGCTACACCTTC. The chain has TRBV10-3 and TRBJ1-2; D not resolved. Germline V gives CDR1 ENHRY, CDR2 SYGVKD. V shed 3 bases and J shed 6 bases, with 11 bases lying between them. CDR3 length: 13 residues.

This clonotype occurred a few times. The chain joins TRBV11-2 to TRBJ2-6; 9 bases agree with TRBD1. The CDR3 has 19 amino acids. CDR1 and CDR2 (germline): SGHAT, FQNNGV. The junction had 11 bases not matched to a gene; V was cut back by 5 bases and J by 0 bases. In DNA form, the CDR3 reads TGTGCCAGCAGCCCCACCCGGGACAGGGCGCGCTCTGGGGCCAACGTCCTGACTTTC. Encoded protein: CASSPTRDRARSGANVLTF.

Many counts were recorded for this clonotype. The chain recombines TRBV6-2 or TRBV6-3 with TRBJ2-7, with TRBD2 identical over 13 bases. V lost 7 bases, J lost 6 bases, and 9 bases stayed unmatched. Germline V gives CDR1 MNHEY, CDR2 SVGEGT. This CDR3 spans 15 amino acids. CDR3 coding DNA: TGTGCCAGCAACTACCGGACTAGCGGGAGTTTCGAGCAGTACTTC. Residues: CASNYRTSGSFEQYF.

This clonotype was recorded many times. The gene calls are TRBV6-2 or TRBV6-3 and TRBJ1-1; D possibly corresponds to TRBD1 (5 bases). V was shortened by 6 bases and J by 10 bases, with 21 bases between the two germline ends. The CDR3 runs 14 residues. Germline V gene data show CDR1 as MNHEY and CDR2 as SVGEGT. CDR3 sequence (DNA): TGTGCCAGCAGAGCCCGGGACTCTCCATTGAGAGCTTTCTTT. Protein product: CASRARDSPLRAFF.

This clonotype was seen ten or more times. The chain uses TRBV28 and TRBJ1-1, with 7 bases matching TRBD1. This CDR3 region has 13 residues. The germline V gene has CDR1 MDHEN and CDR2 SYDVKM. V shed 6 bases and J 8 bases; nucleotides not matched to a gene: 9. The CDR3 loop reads CASSQGGRGEAFF. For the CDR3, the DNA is TGTGCCAGCAGCCAGGGGGGACGGGGCGAAGCTTTCTTT.

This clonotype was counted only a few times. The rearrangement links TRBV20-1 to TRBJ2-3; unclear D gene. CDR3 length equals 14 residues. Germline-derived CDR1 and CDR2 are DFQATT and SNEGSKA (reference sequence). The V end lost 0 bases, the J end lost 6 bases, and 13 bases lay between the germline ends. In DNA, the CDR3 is TGCAGTGCTAGAGATAATGTCATTCTGGATACGCAGTATTTT. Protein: CSARDNVILDTQYF.

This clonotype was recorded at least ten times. This CDR3 is CASSELGGGRTEAFF. The DNA of the CDR3 is TGTGCCAGCAGCGAATTAGGCGGCGGGCGGACTGAAGCTTTCTTT. The chain employs TRBV28 and TRBJ1-1; D unresolved. Germline-derived CDR1 and CDR2 are MDHEN and SYDVKM. The CDR3 totals 15 residues. Trimming left V 6 bases short and J 5 bases short, with 19 bases between.

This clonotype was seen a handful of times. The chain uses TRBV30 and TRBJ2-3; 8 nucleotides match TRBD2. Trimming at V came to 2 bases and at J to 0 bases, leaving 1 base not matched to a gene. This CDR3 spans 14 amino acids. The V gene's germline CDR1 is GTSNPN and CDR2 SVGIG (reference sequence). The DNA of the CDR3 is TGTGCCTGGAGTTTAGCGGGAAGCACAGATACGCAGTATTTT. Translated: CAWSLAGSTDTQYF.

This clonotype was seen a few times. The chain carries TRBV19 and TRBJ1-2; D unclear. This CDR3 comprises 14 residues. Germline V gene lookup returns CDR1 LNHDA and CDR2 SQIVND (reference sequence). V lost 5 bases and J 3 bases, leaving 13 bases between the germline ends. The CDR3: CASSPRPRDYGYTF. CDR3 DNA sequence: TGTGCCAGTAGTCCCCGCCCCCGGGACTATGGCTACACCTTC.

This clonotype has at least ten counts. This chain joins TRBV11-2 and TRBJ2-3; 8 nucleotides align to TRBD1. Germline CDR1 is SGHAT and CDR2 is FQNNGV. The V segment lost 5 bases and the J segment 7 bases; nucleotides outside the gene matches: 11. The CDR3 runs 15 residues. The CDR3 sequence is CASSPHWDRYNTQYF. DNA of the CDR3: TGTGCCAGCAGCCCCCACTGGGACAGGTACAATACGCAGTATTTT.

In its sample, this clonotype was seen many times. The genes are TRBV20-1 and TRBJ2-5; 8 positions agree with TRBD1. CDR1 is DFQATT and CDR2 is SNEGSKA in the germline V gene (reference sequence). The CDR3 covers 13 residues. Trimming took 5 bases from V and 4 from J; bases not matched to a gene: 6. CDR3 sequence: CSAQGQGGETQYF. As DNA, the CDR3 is TGCAGTGCTCAAGGACAGGGTGGAGAGACCCAGTACTTC.

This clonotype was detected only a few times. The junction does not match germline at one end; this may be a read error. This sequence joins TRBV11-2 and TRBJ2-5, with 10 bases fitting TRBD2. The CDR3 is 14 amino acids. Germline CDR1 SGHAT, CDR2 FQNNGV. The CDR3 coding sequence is TGTGCCAGCAGTTTAGCGGGAGGCGCAGAGACCCAGTACTTC. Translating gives CASSLAGGAETQYF.

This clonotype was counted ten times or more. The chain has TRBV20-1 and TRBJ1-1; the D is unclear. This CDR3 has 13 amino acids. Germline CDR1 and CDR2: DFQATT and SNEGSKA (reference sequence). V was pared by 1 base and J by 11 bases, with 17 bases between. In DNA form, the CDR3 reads TGCAGTGCTAGAGCGGGCCCAAGGAAATTCGCTTTCTTT. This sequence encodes CSARAGPRKFAFF.